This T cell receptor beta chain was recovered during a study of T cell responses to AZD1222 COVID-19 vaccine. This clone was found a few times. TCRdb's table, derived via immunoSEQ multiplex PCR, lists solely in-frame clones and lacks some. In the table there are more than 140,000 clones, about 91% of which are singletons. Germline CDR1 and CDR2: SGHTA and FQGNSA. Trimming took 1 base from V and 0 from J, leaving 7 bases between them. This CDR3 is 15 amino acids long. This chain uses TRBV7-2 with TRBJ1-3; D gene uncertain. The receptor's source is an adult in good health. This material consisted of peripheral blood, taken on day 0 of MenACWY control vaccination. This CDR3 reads CASSLGRVSGNTIYF. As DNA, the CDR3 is TGTGCCAGCAGCTTAGGTCGGGTCTCTGGAAACACCATATATTTT.